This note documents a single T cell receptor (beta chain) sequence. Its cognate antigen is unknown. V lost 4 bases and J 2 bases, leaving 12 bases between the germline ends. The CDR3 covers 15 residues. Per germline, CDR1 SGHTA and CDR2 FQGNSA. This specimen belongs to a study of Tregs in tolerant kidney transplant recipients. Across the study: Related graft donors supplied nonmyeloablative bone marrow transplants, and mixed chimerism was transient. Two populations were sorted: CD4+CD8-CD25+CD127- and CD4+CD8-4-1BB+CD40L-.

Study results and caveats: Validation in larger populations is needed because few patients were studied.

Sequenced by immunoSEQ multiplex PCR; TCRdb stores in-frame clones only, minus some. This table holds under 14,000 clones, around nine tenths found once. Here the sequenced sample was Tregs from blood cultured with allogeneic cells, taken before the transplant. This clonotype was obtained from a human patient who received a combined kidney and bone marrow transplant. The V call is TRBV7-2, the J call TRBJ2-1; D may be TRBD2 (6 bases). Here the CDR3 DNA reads TGTGCCAGCAGCTCTTCCGGGACTGCCTACAATGAGCAGTTCTTC. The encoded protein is CASSSSGTAYNEQFF.